The 19 T cell receptor beta chains listed next were all sequenced from one sample in a study of shared clonotypes between healthy human individuals. Clones were read by immunoSEQ multiplex PCR, and TCRdb kept only the in-frame ones, dropping some. The repertoire consists of about 2 million clones, with 95% occurring once and the leading ten covering 0.13%. The material sequenced was naive CD4+ T cells sorted from blood. Subset indicated: CD45RA+ positively selected. Source of these receptors: a man aged 18 to 29 in good health.

This chain connects TRBV28 to TRBJ2-2; a weak D match, TRBD1 (6 bases). In germline, CDR1 is MDHEN, CDR2 SYDVKM. V was pared by 6 bases and J by 5 bases, with 13 bases between. The CDR3 is 14 residues long. CDR3 in DNA: TGTGCCAGCAGATCGAATACAGGGACCGGGGAGCTGTTTTTT. As protein: CASRSNTGTGELFF.

V is TRBV5-1 and J is TRBJ2-7; D unresolved. V was shortened by 2 bases and J by 4 bases, with 13 bases between the two germline ends. Per germline, CDR1 SGHRS and CDR2 YFSETQ. The CDR3 extends over 14 amino acids. The CDR3 protein is CASSLPKRGYEQYF. For the CDR3, the DNA is TGCGCCAGCAGCTTACCGAAAAGAGGTTACGAGCAGTACTTC.

Note on this clone: At the DNA level, this CDR3 is encoded by other sequences in the same sample as well. DNA for the CDR3: TGTGCCAGCAGCTTGGGGGGCGCAAATGAAAAACTGTTTTTT. This translates into CASSLGGANEKLFF. The V and J genes are TRBV5-4 and TRBJ1-4, with a weak D call TRBD1 (5 bases). The length of the CDR3 is 14 residues. V was clipped by 0 bases and J by 5 bases, with 8 bases between them. Germline CDR1 and CDR2: SGHNT and YYREEE (reference sequence).

In this sample, this clone turned up once. V is TRBV7-9 and J is TRBJ2-1, with D tentatively TRBD1 (6 bases). Between the trimmed V and J ends, which lost 6 bases and 10 bases, there was a span of 16 bases. The CDR3 spans 13 residues. Per germline, CDR1 SEHNR and CDR2 FQNEAQ (reference sequence). The CDR3 DNA follows: TGTGCCAGCAGGTTAACCGGGACACCCGAGCAGTTCTTC. Residues: CASRLTGTPEQFF. Filled out from reference TRBV7-9 and TRBJ2-1, the complete variable domain reads DTGVSQNPRHKITKRGQNVTFRCDPISEHNRLYWYRQTLGQGPEFLTYFQNEAQLEKSRLLSDRFSAERPKGSFSTLEIQRTEQGDSAMYLCASRLTGTPEQFFGPGTRLTVL.

This chain joins TRBV5-4 and TRBJ2-5, with a weak D call TRBD1 (5 bases). From germline, CDR1 is SGHNT and CDR2 YYREEE (reference sequence). The CDR3 runs 12 residues. The ends were cut back, 5 bases at V and 14 bases at J, with 19 bases in the middle. Here the CDR3 reads CASSSDSLLEYF. CDR3 in DNA: TGTGCCAGCAGTTCCGACAGCCTCCTAGAATACTTC.

This sequence joins TRBV2 and TRBJ2-7; D unclear. The germline V gene encodes CDR1 SNHLY and CDR2 FYNNEI. Trimming removed 2 bases at V and 7 bases at J, with 12 bases between. The CDR3 is 13 residues long. The CDR3: CASSESVLGEQYF. CDR3 bases: TGTGCCAGCAGTGAAAGTGTTTTGGGGGAGCAGTACTTC.

The V call is TRBV7-8, the J call TRBJ1-6; 7 bases line up with TRBD1. This CDR3 is built from 16 residues. After removal of 5 bases from V and 6 bases from J, the junction contained 10 bases not matched to a gene. Germline-derived CDR1 and CDR2 are SGHVS and FQNEAQ. CDR3 region: CASSLPSAGGNSPLHF. The CDR3 bases are TGTGCCAGCAGCCTTCCCTCGGCAGGGGGTAATTCACCCCTCCACTTT.

The V gene is TRBV6-1, the J gene TRBJ1-5; no clear D. The V end lost 5 bases, the J end lost 4 bases, and 6 bases lay between the germline ends. Germline CDR1 is MNHNS and CDR2 is SASEGT. The CDR3 runs to 12 residues. The CDR3 region is CASSSPNQPQHF. As DNA, the CDR3 is TGTGCCAGCAGTTCTCCAAATCAGCCCCAGCATTTT.

A word on this clone: This sample also contains other DNA sequences that code for the same CDR3. The chain combines TRBV19 with TRBJ2-7; D is ambiguous. The CDR3 spans 11 residues. V lost 3 bases, J lost 5 bases, and 5 bases lay in between. CDR1 is LNHDA, CDR2 SQIVND, per germline (reference sequence). This CDR3 is CASSIRDEQYF. In DNA, the CDR3 is TGTGCCAGTAGTATCCGGGACGAGCAGTACTTC.

The gene calls are TRBV18 and TRBJ2-7; D remains ambiguous. Between the trimmed V and J ends, which lost 3 bases and 3 bases, there was a span of 12 bases. This CDR3 has 14 residues. Germline CDR1 and CDR2: KGHSH and LQKENI. DNA for the CDR3: TGTGCCAGCTCACCGGTTCTCTCCCTCTACGAGCAGTACTTC. The encoded protein is CASSPVLSLYEQYF.

The chain combines TRBV7-6 with TRBJ1-1; 9 bases fit TRBD1. Germline V CDR1 and CDR2: SGHVS, FNYEAQ. V dropped 1 base and J dropped 0; count of bases not matched to a gene: 0. This CDR3 has 15 amino acids. The CDR3 is CASSLGTGVNTEAFF. The CDR3 nucleotides are TGTGCCAGCAGCTTAGGGACAGGGGTGAACACTGAAGCTTTCTTT. Using reference TRBV7-6 and TRBJ1-1 for the parts outside the CDR3, the full variable domain is GAGVSQSPRYKVTKRGQDVALRCDPISGHVSLYWYRQALGQGPEFLTYFNYEAQQDKSGLPNDRFSAERPEGSISTLTIQRTEQRDSAMYRCASSLGTGVNTEAFFGQGTRLTVV.

The genes are TRBV6-6 and TRBJ2-7, with a tentative D call TRBD1 (6 bases). Germline V lookup: CDR1 MNHNY, CDR2 SVGAGI (reference sequence). The CDR3 is 14 amino acids. The ends were cut back, 6 bases at V and 6 bases at J, with 18 bases in the middle. The DNA for the CDR3 is TGTGCCAGCAGAAATGATCCACAGGGCGGCGAGCAGTACTTC. Translation gives CASRNDPQGGEQYF.

The gene calls are TRBV4-1 and TRBJ2-3; 10 bases line up with TRBD2. V lost 3 bases and J lost 2; bases outside the gene matches: 8. The CDR3 has 17 amino acids. Germline assignment: CDR1 MGHRA and CDR2 YSYEKL. Here the CDR3 reads CASSHNRGTSVTDTQYF. DNA of the CDR3: TGCGCCAGCAGCCACAATAGAGGGACTAGCGTCACAGATACGCAGTATTTT.

The chain has TRBV5-8 and TRBJ1-5; no firm D call. Germline V gene data show CDR1 as SGHTS and CDR2 as YDEGEE. Trimming left V 5 bases short and J 5 bases short, with 14 bases between. There are 14 residues in the CDR3. CDR3 bases: TGTGCCAGCAGATTCGGGGATGGCTATCAGCCCCAGCATTTT. Amino acid sequence: CASRFGDGYQPQHF.

This clone was detected only once. This rearrangement joins TRBV10-3 to TRBJ2-3; no firm D call. Trimming stripped 3 bases from V and 4 bases from J, with 8 bases between. The CDR3 is made up of 13 amino acids. CDR1 and CDR2 from the germline V gene are ENHRY and SYGVKD. The CDR3: CAISDLGPDTQYF. CDR3 bases: TGTGCCATCAGTGATCTGGGCCCAGATACGCAGTATTTT.

The chain carries TRBV25-1 and TRBJ1-3; a possible D gene is TRBD1 (5 bases). From germline, CDR1 is MGHDK and CDR2 SYGVNS. Trimming left V 7 bases short and J 4 bases short, with 17 bases between. The CDR3 sequence is 15 residues long. The CDR3 is CASTSSPEGGNTIYF. As DNA, the CDR3 is TGTGCCAGCACTTCCTCGCCGGAGGGGGGAAACACCATATATTTT.

The chain links TRBV19 to TRBJ1-5; 7 bases are shared with TRBD1. The germline V gene encodes CDR1 LNHDA and CDR2 SQIVND (reference sequence). The V and J ends lost 3 bases and 1 base, in that order; junction bases with no gene match: 9. The CDR3 runs to 17 residues. The CDR3, as DNA: TGTGCCAGTAGTATCTACCCCAGGGGGTCGAGCAATCAGCCCCAGCATTTT. Its translation: CASSIYPRGSSNQPQHF. The variable domain in full, completed from reference TRBV19 and TRBJ1-5, reads DGGITQSPKYLFRKEGQNVTLSCEQNLNHDAMYWYRQDPGQGLRLIYYSQIVNDFQKGDIAEGYSVSREKKESFPLTVTSAQKNPTAFYLCASSIYPRGSSNQPQHFGDGTRLSIL.

V and J are TRBV28 and TRBJ2-3, with 8 bases matching TRBD1. Germline loops: CDR1 MDHEN, CDR2 SYDVKM. The CDR3 sequence is 14 residues long. V dropped 8 bases and J dropped 1; count of bases not matched to a gene: 5. CDR3 amino acids: CASRTGKGTDTQYF. The CDR3 DNA reads TGTGCCAGCCGGACAGGGAAGGGCACAGATACGCAGTATTTT.

The rearrangement uses TRBV29-1 and TRBJ2-5; a weak D match, TRBD1 (7 bases). This CDR3 spans 16 amino acids. Germline-derived CDR1 and CDR2 are SQVTM and ANQGSEA. V was trimmed by 0 bases and J by 5 bases, leaving 19 bases between them. For the CDR3, the DNA is TGCAGCGTTGAAGAGTATTGGACAGGAGGGTTTGAGACCCAGTACTTC. It specifies CSVEEYWTGGFETQYF.